Sequencing of this TCR beta chain was carried out in a study of shared clonotypes between healthy human individuals (dated by TCRdb to about 2020). Study-level background: The cohort comprised a couple of women and a few men aged 18 to 49 years. For each donor, CD4 naive and CD4 memory were each given three plates, CD8 naive was given two plates, and CD8 memory was given one plate. To estimate repertoire size and how much clonotype sharing occurs between individuals, the study deeply sequenced the blood TCR repertoires of five or six healthy adults. To increase sequencing depth and limit assay-specific biases, TCR repertoire library preparation and sequencing were carried out by different laboratories using diverse techniques. Leukapheresis yielded between about 0.94 and 8.9 billion PBMCs per donor. Beyond this particular receptor, the publication reports: Only blood was sampled, and tissue TCR repertoires likely differ from those in blood. Naive subsets generally had larger estimated clonotype richness than memory subsets. Based on pairwise subsampling, the degree of clonotype sharing among donors was expected to be affected by sequencing depth. The genetic and exposure-history diversity represented was limited by the small number of donors. Rarefaction of sorted-subset datasets indicated incomplete sequencing despite the large sequencing depth. About 4.5% of naive CD4, roughly 3.5% of naive CD8, approximately 2.2% of memory CD4, and around 0.4% of memory CD8 clonotypes were shared across several donors. Higher generation probabilities were observed for clonotypes shared by all four sorted-subset donors than for non-shared clonotypes.

Regarding this clone: This receptor's antigen is unknown. No much larger clone is present one base from it, and per-base qualities are unavailable.

The donors were healthy, HIV-negative adults with no recently reported acute infections or vaccinations. Only Caucasian adults living in Nashville, Tennessee, USA were represented among the donors. CD4+ T cells were enriched by magnetic negative selection; naive cells were then positively selected on CD45RA, and the negative fraction formed the memory subset. Blood was collected by leukapheresis, and PBMCs were isolated by Ficoll-Histopaque density gradient centrifugation and then cryopreserved in liquid nitrogen vapor phase. Purity and quantity of every magnetically sorted T cell population were checked by analytical flow cytometry. Genomic DNA was isolated from each sorted fraction and quantified by UV absorbance on a Nanodrop 2000c. From V the trimming removes 3 bases and from J it removes 1 base, while the gene matches leave 15 bases of the junction unaccounted for. The CDR3 covers 19 residues, taking in both the cysteine and the phenylalanine. Here the CDR3 DNA is all that survives: 57 bases in frame from base 1. Looking up the germline V gene yields CDR1 MDHEN and CDR2 SYDVKM.

TCR CDR3 regions were amplified from genomic DNA by multiplex PCR using the deep immunoSEQ assay. Extracted genomic DNA from each cell subset was spread evenly across all wells of several immunoSEQ 96-well plates, with each plate serving as a replicate. Each replicate PCR for sorted subsets received 200 ng genomic DNA, equal to tens of thousands of T cell genomes. Purified libraries were measured with a Qubit 3.0 fluorometer, size-checked on a Bioanalyzer 2100, and measured again with the KAPA Library Quantification kit. Each immunoSEQ 96-well plate was sequenced on its own single-read 150-cycle Illumina NextSeq 550 flow cell. On the study's bioinformatics: Because the immunoSEQ output included only junctional sequences and no quality scores, the filtering could not be the same as the filtering used for full-length reads. Sequences were annotated with PyIR, a Python wrapper for IgBLAST v1.9, and V/J genes and CDR3 were assigned using IMGT germline references. Reads were filtered out if the reads had weak V/J assignments (E-value above 1e-6), no CDR3, stop codons, out-of-frame junctions, or ambiguous translated residues. V3J clonotypes were defined as sequences sharing the same inferred V gene, J gene, and CDR3 amino acid sequence. Percentage overlap between repertoires was computed as shared unique clonotypes divided by the size of the smaller repertoire. Repertoire richness was assessed with RTK rarefaction, the Chao1 estimator, and Recon v2.1 estimates of unobserved clonotypes. Generation probabilities were computed with OLGA for all TCRbeta clonotypes obtained by the gDNA method from a few donors. In its TCRdb copy, this immuneACCESS table keeps in-frame sequences only and misses some clones. Where compared with another copy, unresolved V genes explain less than half of these, and the others have no known cause. V and J calls and clone size are copied from that table; D and trimming were computed from the DNA. The table for this sample lists more than 400,000 clones; almost 97% of them were counted only once. The top ten hold under 0.06% of the sample.

This chain is built from TRBV28 and TRBJ2-4; 7 central nucleotides agree with TRBD2. Sequenced material: naive CD4+ T cells sorted from blood. Sample cell subset or site, as interpreted from the label and publication: CD45RA+ positively selected. The source is a woman in her 30s in good health. This receptor has the CDR3 CASSFWSSGPKGAKNIQYF. In nucleotide form, the sequence is TGTGCCAGCAGTTTTTGGTCTAGCGGACCAAAAGGGGCCAAAAACATTCAGTACTTC.